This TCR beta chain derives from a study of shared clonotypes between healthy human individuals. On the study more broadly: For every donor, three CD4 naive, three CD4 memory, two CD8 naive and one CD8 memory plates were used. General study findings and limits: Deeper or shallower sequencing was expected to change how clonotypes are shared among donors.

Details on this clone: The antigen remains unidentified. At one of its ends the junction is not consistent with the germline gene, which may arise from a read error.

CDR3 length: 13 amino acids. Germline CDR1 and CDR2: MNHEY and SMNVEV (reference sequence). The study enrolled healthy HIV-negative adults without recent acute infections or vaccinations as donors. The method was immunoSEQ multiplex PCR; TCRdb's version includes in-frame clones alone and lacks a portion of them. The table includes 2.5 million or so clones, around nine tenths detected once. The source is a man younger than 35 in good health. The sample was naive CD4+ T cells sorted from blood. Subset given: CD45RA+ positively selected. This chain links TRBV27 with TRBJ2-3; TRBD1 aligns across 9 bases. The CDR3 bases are TGTGCCAGCAGTTCTAATCCGGGACAGGGAAGGGATTTT. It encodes CASSSNPGQGRDF.